The source of this TCR beta chain is a study of beta chain features in type 1 diabetes. Study-wide results and limits: Patients showed naive, central memory and Treg TCRB repertoires that appeared more similar than those of healthy donors.

Expressed TCRB transcripts got sequenced, as all isolated RNA was reverse transcribed. Repertoires were generated with immunoSEQ multiplex PCR, while TCRdb's copy carries only in-frame clones and drops some. Of fewer than 150,000 clones in the sample, about 7% were seen once. As concerns this clone: The antigen is undetermined.

Trimming pared 6 bases from V and 1 base from J, leaving 9 bases between. CDR3 length equals 13 residues. Germline loops: CDR1 SGHAT, CDR2 FQNNGV. The rearrangement links TRBV11-2 to TRBJ1-1, with D uncertain. This receptor was taken from a woman aged 30 to 39 in good health. The specimen was central memory CD4+ T cells from blood. The CDR3 DNA sequence: TGTGCCAGCAGAAAACCGGGGAACACTGAAGCTTTCTTT. It yields the protein CASRKPGNTEAFF.